These T cell receptor beta chains were read from a single sample in a study of blood T cell repertoires in COVID-19. Generated by immunoSEQ multiplex PCR, the TCRdb table keeps only in-frame clones and is missing some. The data contain approximately 210,000 clones, roughly 89% of them singletons. Sample: peripheral blood. The receptor source for this set is a man aged 25-45 years who had recovered from COVID-19. The conserved cysteine and the conserved F or W are not part of the CDR3 here. The D gene is left open where the match is weak.

d_call | v_call | cdr3_aa
NA | TRBV11-2 | ASSLDLAVSYEQY
TRBD1 | TRBV6-6 | ASSPTPGQGMDEQF
NA | TRBV30 | AWSPVGGLLEQY
TRBD1 | TRBV23-1 | ASSHPGARGLCNQPQH
NA | TRBV14 | ASSRGGNTEAF
NA | TRBV30 | AWSTGLGWYEQY
TRBD1 | TRBV5-6 | ASSLGQGMALGGYT
NA | TRBV3-1/TRBV3-2 | ASSPFRALNTEAF
NA | TRBV30 | AWSPGREETQY
TRBD1 | TRBV19 | ATKQGMGTEAF
NA | TRBV27 | ASSFMVDSPTTKNIQY
TRBD1 | TRBV5-5 | ASSLGDRGVTEAF
NA | TRBV27 | ASSRAGDEKLF
NA | TRBV6-5 | ASSSPLPRMNTEAF
NA | TRBV6-5 | ASSYGSPLH
NA | TRBV6-5 | ASGTESTYEQY
NA | TRBV4-2 | ASSEDRFNQPQH
NA | TRBV11-2 | ASSSRGTNYGYT
NA | TRBV2 | ASKEQPLSNQPQH
NA | TRBV6-5 | ASSSPGELF
NA | TRBV12-3/TRBV12-4 | ASSLQEIYGYT
NA | TRBV2 | ASSEGGSYEQY
NA | TRBV11-2 | ASSLDANRDQF
NA | TRBV11-2 | ASSSGQLYGYT
NA | TRBV27 | ASSLGGVGSTDTQY
NA | TRBV19 | ASSIGAVGYT
NA | TRBV28 | ASIEGAQGWNQPQH